This T cell receptor beta chain originates from a study of beta chain features in type 1 diabetes. General observations from the study: Shorter TCRB CDR3s, moderately but significantly so, were found in Type 1 diabetes patients in all four CD4+ subsets. The naive, central memory and Treg TCRB repertoires of patients appeared to be more similar to one another than those of healthy donors.

This CDR3 has 13 residues. V dropped 3 bases and J dropped 8 bases, with 12 bases sitting between them. The germline V gene has CDR1 SGHRS and CDR2 YFSETQ. Expressed TCRB transcripts got sequenced, as all isolated RNA was reverse transcribed. TCRdb's table, derived via immunoSEQ multiplex PCR, lists solely in-frame clones and lacks some. The sample holds 300,000 to 450,000 clones; over 10% are singletons and the top ten take over 0.008%. About this clone itself: The antigen is undetermined.

In total, each donor contributed a single heparinised blood draw that averaged about 120 mL. Input material: naive CD4+ T cells from blood. The rearrangement uses TRBV5-1 and TRBJ2-1; perhaps TRBD2 as D (5 bases). The clonotype was recovered from a woman between 18 and 29 years old with type 1 diabetes. The CDR3 protein is CASSWRAEDEQFF. The CDR3 DNA reads TGCGCCAGCAGCTGGAGAGCGGAAGATGAGCAGTTCTTC. The complete variable domain, with remaining parts taken from reference TRBV5-1 and TRBJ2-1, reads KAGVTQTPRYLIKTRGQQVTLSCSPISGHRSVSWYQQTPGQGLQFLFEYFSETQRNKGNFPGRFSGRQFSNSRSEMNVSTLELGDSALYLCASSWRAEDEQFFGPGTRLTVL.